The 3 T cell receptor beta chains reported below all come from one sample, sequenced in a study of neoadjuvant anti-PD-1 for oral cavity cancer. This table comes from immunoSEQ multiplex PCR, and its TCRdb copy is limited to in-frame clones, with some not included. This repertoire shows some 13,000 clones, 65% to 85% found once; its top ten account for 2.5% to 3%. Time point described: after neoadjuvant nivolumab, at surgical resection. The sample consisted of PBMCs, taken after nivolumab (anti-PD-1) treatment. The receptors derive from a person between 40 and 85 years old with oral cavity squamous cell carcinoma.

V and J are TRBV4-1 and TRBJ1-2; perhaps TRBD1 as D (5 bases). Germline V lookup: CDR1 MGHRA, CDR2 YSYEKL. The CDR3 runs 15 residues. The V end was cut by 0 bases, the J end by 5 bases, with 13 bases between. For the CDR3, the DNA is TGCGCCAGCAGCCAAGATCACATAGGGGCTTATGGCTACACCTTC. Amino acids: CASSQDHIGAYGYTF.

V usage is TRBV28 and J usage is TRBJ2-7; D possibly corresponds to TRBD1 (6 bases). There are 11 residues in the CDR3. Looked up from germline, CDR1 is MDHEN and CDR2 is SYDVKM. The ends were cut back, 2 bases at V and 9 bases at J, with 8 bases in the middle. The CDR3 sequence: CASSLGTRQYF. Written as DNA, the CDR3 is TGTGCCAGCAGTTTAGGGACAAGGCAGTACTTC.

This chain connects TRBV6-6 to TRBJ2-7; 7 bases are a match to TRBD2. Germline loops: CDR1 MNHNY, CDR2 SVGAGI (reference sequence). V was pared by 2 bases and J by 3 bases, with 4 bases of the junction left unmatched. The CDR3 covers 14 residues. The CDR3 nucleotides are TGTGCCAGCAGTTACGGGGGGGAGGTCTACGAGCAGTACTTC. Its translation is CASSYGGEVYEQYF.